What follows is one T cell receptor beta chain and its context. Its specificity is not known. This entry is derived from a study of blood T cells in healthy people across ages. A second PCR, run for roughly 7 to 11 cycles, used a sample-barcoded 5' primer plus a J-beta primer mix. TCRdb re-analysed the 5' RACE reads in MiXCR, keeping a single row per CDR3 protein. The top ten hold around 13% of the sample, which has about 1.1 million distinct CDR3 sequences, more than 30% seen once. Individuals who donated were healthy Caucasians from Russia aged 6 to 90. Study-wide results and limits: CMV status of donors was unknown, possibly confounding expanded clonotype changes.

CDR3 size: 13 residues. Germline values: CDR1 LGHNA, CDR2 YSLEER. V was pared by 0 bases and J by 11 bases, with 14 bases between. The sample was blood. This chain uses TRBV4-3 with TRBJ2-7; TRBD1 is a possible D gene (6 bases). This receptor was identified in a man aged 18 to 30 in good health. DNA of the CDR3: TGCGCCAGCAGCCAAGATGGGTGGCAGGGGAAGTACTTC. It codes for CASSQDGWQGKYF.